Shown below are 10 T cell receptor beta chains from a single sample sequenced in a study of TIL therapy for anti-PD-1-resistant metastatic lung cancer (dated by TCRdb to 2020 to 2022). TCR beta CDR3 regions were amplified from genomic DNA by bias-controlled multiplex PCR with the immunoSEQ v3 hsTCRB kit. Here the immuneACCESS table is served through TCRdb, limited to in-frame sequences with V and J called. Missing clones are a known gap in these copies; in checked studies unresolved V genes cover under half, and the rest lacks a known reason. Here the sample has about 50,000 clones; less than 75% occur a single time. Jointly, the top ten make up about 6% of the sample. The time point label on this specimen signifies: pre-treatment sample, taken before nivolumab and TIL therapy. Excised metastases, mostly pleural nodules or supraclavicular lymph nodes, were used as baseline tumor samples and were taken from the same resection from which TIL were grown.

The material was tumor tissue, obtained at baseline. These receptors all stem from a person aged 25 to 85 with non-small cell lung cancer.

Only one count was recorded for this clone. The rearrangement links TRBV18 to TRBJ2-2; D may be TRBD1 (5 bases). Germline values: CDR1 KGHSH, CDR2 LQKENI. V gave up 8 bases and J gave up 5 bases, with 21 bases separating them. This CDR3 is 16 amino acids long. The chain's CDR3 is CASHPMSQGVTGELFF. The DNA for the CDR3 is TGTGCCAGCCACCCCATGTCTCAGGGCGTAACCGGGGAGCTGTTTTTT.

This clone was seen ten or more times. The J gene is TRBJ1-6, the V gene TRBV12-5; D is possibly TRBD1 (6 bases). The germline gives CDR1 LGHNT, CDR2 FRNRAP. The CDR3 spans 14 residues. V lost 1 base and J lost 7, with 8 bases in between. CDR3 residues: CASGLGTENSPLHF. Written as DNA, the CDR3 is TGTGCTAGTGGTTTGGGGACAGAAAATTCACCCCTCCACTTT.

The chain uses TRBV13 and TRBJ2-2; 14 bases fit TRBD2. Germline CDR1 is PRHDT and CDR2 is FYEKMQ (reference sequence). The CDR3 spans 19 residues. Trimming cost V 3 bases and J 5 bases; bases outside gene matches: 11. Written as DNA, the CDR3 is TGTGCCAGCAGCTTTTGGACCGGACTAGCGGGAGGAAATACCGGGGAGCTGTTTTTT. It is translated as CASSFWTGLAGGNTGELFF.

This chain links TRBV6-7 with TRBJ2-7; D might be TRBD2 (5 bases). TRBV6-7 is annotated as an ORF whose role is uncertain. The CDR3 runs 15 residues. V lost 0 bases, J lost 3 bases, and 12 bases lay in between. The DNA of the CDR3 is TGTGCCAGCAGTTACTCTCGAGGGCATCACTACGAGCAGTACTTC. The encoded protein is CASSYSRGHHYEQYF.

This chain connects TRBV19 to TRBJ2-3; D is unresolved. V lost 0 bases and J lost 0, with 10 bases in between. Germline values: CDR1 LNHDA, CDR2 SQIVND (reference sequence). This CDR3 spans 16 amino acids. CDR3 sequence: CASSIDLPTSTDTQYF. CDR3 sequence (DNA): TGTGCCAGTAGTATAGATCTCCCTACTAGCACAGATACGCAGTATTTT.

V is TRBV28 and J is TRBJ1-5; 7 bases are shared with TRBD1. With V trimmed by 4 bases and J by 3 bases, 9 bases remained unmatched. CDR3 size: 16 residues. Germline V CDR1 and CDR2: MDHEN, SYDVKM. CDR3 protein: CASSSSRGFLNQPQHF. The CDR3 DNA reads TGTGCCAGCAGTTCAAGCAGGGGGTTTCTCAATCAGCCCCAGCATTTT.

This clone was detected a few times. CDR3 sequence reads: CASREPKSYEQYF. The CDR3, as DNA: TGTGCCAGCCGGGAGCCCAAGTCCTACGAGCAGTACTTC. J is TRBJ2-7 and V is TRBV2, with D possibly TRBD2 on 6 matching bases. Germline CDR1 reads SNHLY; CDR2 reads FYNNEI. The CDR3 spans 13 residues. V was pared by 8 bases and J by 1 base, with 12 bases between.

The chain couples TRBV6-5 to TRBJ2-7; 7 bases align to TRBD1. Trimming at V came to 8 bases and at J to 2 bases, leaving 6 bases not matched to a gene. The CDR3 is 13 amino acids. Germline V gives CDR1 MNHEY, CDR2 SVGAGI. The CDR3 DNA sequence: TGTGCCAGCCGGAGGCAGGGGGCCTACGAGCAGTACTTC. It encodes CASRRQGAYEQYF.

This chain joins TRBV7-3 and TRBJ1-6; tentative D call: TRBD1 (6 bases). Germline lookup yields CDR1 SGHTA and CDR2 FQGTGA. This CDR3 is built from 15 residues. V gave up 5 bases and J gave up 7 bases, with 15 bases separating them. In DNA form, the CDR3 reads TGTGCCAGCAGCCACGGGACATTGGGGAATTCACCCCTCCACTTT. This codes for CASSHGTLGNSPLHF.

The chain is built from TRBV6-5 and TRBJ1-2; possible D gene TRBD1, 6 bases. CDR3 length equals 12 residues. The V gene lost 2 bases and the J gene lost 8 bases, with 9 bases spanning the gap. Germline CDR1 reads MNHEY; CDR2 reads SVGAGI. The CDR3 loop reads CASSYEGDGYTF. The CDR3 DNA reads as TGTGCCAGCAGTTACGAGGGGGACGGCTACACCTTC.